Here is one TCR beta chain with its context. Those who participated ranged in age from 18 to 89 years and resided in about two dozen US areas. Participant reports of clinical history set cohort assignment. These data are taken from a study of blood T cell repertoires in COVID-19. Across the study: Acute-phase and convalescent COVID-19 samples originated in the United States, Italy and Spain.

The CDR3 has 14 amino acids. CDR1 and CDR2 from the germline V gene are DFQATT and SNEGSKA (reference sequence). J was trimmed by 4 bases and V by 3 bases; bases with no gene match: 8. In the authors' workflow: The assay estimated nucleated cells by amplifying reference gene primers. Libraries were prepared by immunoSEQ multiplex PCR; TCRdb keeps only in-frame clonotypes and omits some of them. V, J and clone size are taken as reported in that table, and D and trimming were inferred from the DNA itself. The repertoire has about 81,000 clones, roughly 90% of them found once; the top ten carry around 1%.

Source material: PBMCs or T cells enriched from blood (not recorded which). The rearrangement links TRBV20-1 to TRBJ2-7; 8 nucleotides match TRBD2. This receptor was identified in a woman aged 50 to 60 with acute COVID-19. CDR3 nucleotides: TGCAGTGCTAGTCGTGGCCGGGGGGGTTACGAGCAGTACTTC. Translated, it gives CSASRGRGGYEQYF.